The sequence of this T cell receptor (beta chain) was determined in a study of shared clonotypes between healthy human individuals (dated by TCRdb to between 2020 and 2021). Notes on the research overall: A couple of women and a few men aged 18 to 49 years were included in the cohort. Per donor, three plates each were used for CD4 naive and CD4 memory, two for CD8 naive, and one for CD8 memory. To estimate repertoire size and how much clonotypes are shared between individuals, the study performed deep sequencing of blood TCR repertoires from about five healthy adults. To increase sequencing depth and limit assay-specific biases, different laboratories used diverse techniques to prepare libraries and sequence TCR repertoires. Per donor, leukapheresis produced somewhere between about 0.85 and 9.5 billion PBMCs. Study-level results and caveats: When a handful of donors were compared, the shared fraction of clonotypes was approximately 5% for naive CD4, more than 3% for naive CD8, 2.3% for memory CD4, and 0.35% to 0.4% for memory CD8. Sampling was restricted to blood, and TCR repertoires in tissues likely differ from the TCR repertoires found in blood. Pairwise subsampling led to the expectation that sequencing depth would affect the degree of clonotype sharing among donors. Compared with non-shared clonotypes, clonotypes shared by all four sorted-subset donors had higher generation probabilities. The small number of donors limited the genetic and exposure-history diversity represented. Rarefaction of sorted-subset datasets indicated incomplete sequencing despite the large sequencing depth. Naive subsets generally had larger estimated clonotype richness than memory subsets did.

The donors were healthy, HIV-negative adults with no recently reported acute infections or vaccinations. Only Caucasian adults living in Nashville, Tennessee, USA were represented among the donors. CD4+ T cells were enriched by magnetic negative selection, after which naive cells were positively selected on CD45RA and the negative fraction was taken as the memory subset. Blood was obtained by leukapheresis, after which PBMCs were separated by Ficoll-Histopaque density gradient centrifugation and cryopreserved in liquid nitrogen vapor phase. Analytical flow cytometry was used to check the purity and quantity of every magnetically sorted T cell population. Each sorted fraction had its genomic DNA isolated and then quantified by UV absorbance on a Nanodrop 2000c. About this clone: The target of this receptor is not known. Per-base qualities were not stored, and no clone one base away is much larger.

TCR CDR3 regions were amplified from genomic DNA by multiplex PCR using the deep immunoSEQ assay. Extracted genomic DNA from each cell subset was spread evenly across all wells of several immunoSEQ 96-well plates, with each plate serving as a replicate. For sorted subsets, around 200 ng genomic DNA, equal to about 30,000 T cell genomes, was loaded into each replicate PCR. Purified libraries were measured with a Qubit 3.0 fluorometer, size-checked on a Bioanalyzer 2100, and measured again with the KAPA Library Quantification kit. Each immunoSEQ 96-well plate was sequenced on its own single-read 150-cycle Illumina NextSeq 550 flow cell. The paper's processing steps were these. Because the immunoSEQ output held only junctional sequences and lacked quality scores, the filtering could not match the filtering applied to full-length reads. Sequences were annotated with PyIR, a Python wrapper for IgBLAST v1.9, and V/J genes and CDR3 were assigned using IMGT germline references. Reads with weak V/J assignments (E-value above 1e-6), missing CDR3, stop codons, out-of-frame junctions, or ambiguous translated residues were removed. V3J clonotypes were defined as sequences sharing an identical inferred V gene, J gene, and CDR3 amino acid sequence. The percentage overlap between two repertoires was calculated by dividing the number of shared unique clonotypes by the size of the smaller repertoire. Richness of each repertoire was evaluated using RTK rarefaction, the Chao1 estimator, and Recon v2.1 estimates of unobserved clonotypes. Generation probabilities were computed with OLGA for all TCRbeta clonotypes obtained by the gDNA method from a handful of donors. TCRdb stores this immuneACCESS table with in-frame sequences only. Part of the clones is absent; in the studies checked, under half of the shortfall reflects unresolved V genes, and no reason is known for the rest. V and J calls plus clone size are reproduced from that table; the DNA served to infer D and trimming. In all, the sample holds more than 1,200,000 clones, and less than 99% of those were seen once. Of the sample, roughly 0.35% is held by the ten largest clones.

CDR1 and CDR2, per the germline V gene (reference sequence), are SEHNR and FQNEAQ. From the cysteine through the phenylalanine, the CDR3 covers 15 amino acids. Only CDR3 DNA remains: 45 bases, in frame from the first base. V is cut by 2 bases and J by 0 bases, and the space between the germline ends is 7 bases. Sequencing was carried out using naive CD4+ T cells sorted from blood. What the cell subset or site label conveys for this sample: CD45RA+ positively selected. The clonotype comes from a young man in good health. The chain uses TRBV7-9 and TRBJ2-2; a confident D gene designation cannot be given. The CDR3 here reads CASSLIGPNTGELFF. The bases read TGTGCCAGCAGCTTAATAGGCCCGAACACCGGGGAGCTGTTTTTT.